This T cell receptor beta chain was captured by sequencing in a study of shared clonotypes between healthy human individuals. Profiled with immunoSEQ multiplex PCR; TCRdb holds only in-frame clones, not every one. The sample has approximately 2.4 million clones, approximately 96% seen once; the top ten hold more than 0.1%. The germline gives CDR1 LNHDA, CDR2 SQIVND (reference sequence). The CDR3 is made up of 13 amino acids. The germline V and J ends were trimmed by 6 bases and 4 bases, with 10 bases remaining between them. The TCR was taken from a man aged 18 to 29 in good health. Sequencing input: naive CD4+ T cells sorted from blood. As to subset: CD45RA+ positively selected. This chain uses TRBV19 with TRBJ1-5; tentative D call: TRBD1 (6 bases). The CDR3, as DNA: TGTGCCAGTAGCCCCGGACAGAATCAGCCCCAGCATTTT. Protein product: CASSPGQNQPQHF.